This T cell receptor beta chain was captured in a study of cytomegalovirus exposure and HLA in healthy donors. General study findings and limits: Specific recognition of CMV antigens was confirmed in vitro for a few chains (all CMV-associated). The majority of TCR sequences were rare, yet some public TCRs appeared in many donors. It was reported that the classifier diagnosed cytomegalovirus status with high specificity and sensitivity in both the original and validation cohorts. It was 164 TCR beta chains that were listed as cytomegalovirus-associated.

The CDR3 extends over 19 amino acids. The V gene's germline CDR1 is SSHAT and CDR2 FNYEAQ (reference sequence). Germline trimming cut 1 base from V and 7 bases from J; bases unmatched to any gene: 13. Libraries were prepared by immunoSEQ multiplex PCR; TCRdb keeps only in-frame clonotypes and omits some of them. Altogether roughly 270,000 clones are present, roughly 90% being singletons, with the ten largest covering 0.92%. Notes on this clone: The target antigen is unknown.

This TCR was recovered from a woman aged 18-30 years in good health and CMV-seronegative. The material sequenced was PBMCs. This chain uses TRBV7-7 with TRBJ2-2; 12 nucleotides line up with TRBD2. Written as DNA, the CDR3 is TGTGCCAGCAGCTTAGTTTCAATCAGGACTAGCGGGATTCACGGGGAGCTGTTTTTT. Translating it yields CASSLVSIRTSGIHGELFF.